Described below is a single T cell receptor beta chain sequence and its context. As yet, its antigen is unknown. This sample is part of a study of cytomegalovirus exposure and HLA in healthy donors. The wider study: A data release that came early held approximately 92 million unique TCRs from HLA-typed donors.

Study-level results: An observed cluster of highly shared sequence variants was recorded as a likely sequencing artifact.

Germline-derived CDR1 and CDR2 are LGHNA and YSLEER. J lost 4 bases, V lost 4 bases, and 3 bases had no gene match. This CDR3 has 13 residues. PCR used 60 Vbeta primers and 13 Jbeta primers. The table came from immunoSEQ multiplex PCR; TCRdb's copy has only in-frame clones and leaves some out. The sample records over 150,000 clones, approximately 79% being singletons. The TCR originated in a man aged 55 to 70 in good health and CMV-seronegative. The genes are TRBV4-3 and TRBJ2-5; 7 nucleotides match TRBD1. The sample consisted of PBMCs. CDR3 loop: CASSLTGLETQYF. Written as DNA, the CDR3 is TGCGCCAGCAGCCTGACAGGGCTAGAGACCCAGTACTTC.